These 25 T cell receptor beta chains were all obtained from the same sample, sequenced in a study of shared clonotypes between healthy human individuals. TCRdb keeps only in-frame clones here, not all; method: immunoSEQ multiplex PCR. The repertoire holds about 2.1 million clones, over 85% seen once, with under 2% in the top ten. Naivety among CD8 cells was defined by CD45RO negativity and positive CCR7 selection, thereby excluding terminally differentiated effector memory CD45RA+ cells. Material for sequencing was naive CD8+ T cells from PBMCs. These receptors were obtained from a young man in good health. Some clones in this sample may be carry-over from other donors' samples.

The V and J genes are TRBV27 and TRBJ2-2; D is unclear. CDR3 length: 13 residues. Germline V gives CDR1 MNHEY, CDR2 SMNVEV (reference sequence). V shed 6 bases and J shed 4 bases, with 9 bases lying between them. DNA for the CDR3: TGTGCCAGCAGGGTGGTACGCACCGGGGAGCTGTTTTTT. It yields the protein CASRVVRTGELFF.

On this clone: Given the absence of the conserved phenylalanine or tryptophan at the CDR3 end, a read error is likely. V gene TRBV11-2 combines with J gene TRBJ2-7; D is possibly TRBD2 (5 bases). V was clipped by 5 bases and J by 3 bases, with 11 bases between them. Per the germline V gene, CDR1 is SGHAT and CDR2 is FQNNGV. The CDR3 spans 13 residues. The CDR3: CASSPGLVYEQYL. The DNA for the CDR3 is TGTGCCAGCAGCCCTGGACTTGTCTACGAGCAGTACCTC.

The V gene is TRBV5-4, the J gene TRBJ2-3, with TRBD1 matching 7 bases. V lost 7 bases, J lost 8 bases, and 10 bases stayed unmatched. Per germline, CDR1 SGHNT and CDR2 YYREEE (reference sequence). The CDR3 contains 13 residues. CDR3 DNA sequence: TGTGCCAGCTGGTCCGGGGACAGTGGTACGCAGTATTTT. Protein: CASWSGDSGTQYF.

The V and J genes are TRBV11-2 and TRBJ2-7; TRBD1 agrees at 9 bases. From germline, CDR1 is SGHAT and CDR2 FQNNGV. With V trimmed by 3 bases and J by 2 bases, 5 bases remained unmatched. There are 15 residues in the CDR3. CDR3 coding DNA: TGTGCCAGCAGCTTGGGGACAGGGTTCACCTACGAGCAGTACTTC. This encodes CASSLGTGFTYEQYF.

V and J are TRBV4-3 and TRBJ2-7; D gene unclear. Germline values: CDR1 LGHNA, CDR2 YSLEER. V was cut by 4 bases and J by 3 bases, with 13 bases left in between. The CDR3 runs 14 residues. CDR3: CASSRGYADYEQYF. Here the CDR3 DNA reads TGCGCCAGCAGCCGAGGATACGCGGACTACGAGCAGTACTTC.

The chain is built from TRBV6-5 and TRBJ2-2, with TRBD2 matching 10 bases. The CDR3 length is 15 residues. The V gene end was trimmed by 5 bases and the J gene end by 0 bases; junction bases not matched to a gene: 0. CDR1 is MNHEY and CDR2 is SVGAGI in the germline V gene. CDR3 loop: CASSTSGTNTGELFF. In DNA, the CDR3 is TGTGCCAGCAGTACTAGCGGGACGAACACCGGGGAGCTGTTTTTT.

The chain joins TRBV29-1 to TRBJ2-6; D perhaps matches TRBD2 (5 bases). V gave up 4 bases and J gave up 2 bases, with 9 bases separating them. The CDR3 length is 14 residues. CDR1 is SQVTM, CDR2 ANQGSEA, per germline. The chain's CDR3 is CSVVPGTGANVLTF. In nucleotides, the CDR3 is TGCAGCGTTGTGCCGGGGACTGGGGCCAACGTCCTGACTTTC.

A single count supports this clone. The chain uses TRBV5-1 and TRBJ1-1; a possible D gene is TRBD1 (6 bases). The V end was cut by 6 bases, the J end by 4 bases, with 19 bases between. This CDR3 region has 15 residues. The germline V gene encodes CDR1 SGHRS and CDR2 YFSETQ. CDR3 amino acids: CASTDWGGLRTEAFF. The DNA for the CDR3 is TGCGCCAGCACCGACTGGGGGGGGCTGCGCACTGAAGCTTTCTTT.

The chain couples TRBV2 to TRBJ2-1; unclear D gene. Between the trimmed V and J ends, which lost 1 base and 0 bases, there was a span of 7 bases. There are 15 residues in the CDR3. Germline loops: CDR1 SNHLY, CDR2 FYNNEI. The CDR3 is CASSEGIGSYNEQFF. CDR3 coding DNA: TGTGCCAGCAGTGAAGGGATAGGCTCCTACAATGAGCAGTTCTTC. Using reference TRBV2 and TRBJ2-1 for the parts outside the CDR3, the full variable domain is EPEVTQTPSHQVTQMGQEVILRCVPISNHLYFYWYRQILGQKVEFLVSFYNNEISEKSEIFDDQFSVERPDGSNFTLKIRSTKLEDSAMYFCASSEGIGSYNEQFFGPGTRLTVL.

Of note for this clone: At the DNA level, this CDR3 is encoded by other sequences in the same sample as well. The V gene is TRBV29-1, the J gene TRBJ1-1, with D unclear. In germline, CDR1 is SQVTM, CDR2 ANQGSEA. This CDR3 is 11 amino acids long. The ends were cut back, 4 bases at V and 4 bases at J, with 7 bases in the middle. This CDR3 reads CSVVWGTEAFF. The CDR3 region has the DNA TGCAGCGTTGTTTGGGGCACTGAAGCTTTCTTT.

The CDR3 region has the DNA TGTGCCAGTAGCCCTCGCCCGACCATGGACAGGGAGGGCCAGCCCCAGCATTTT. Amino acids: CASSPRPTMDREGQPQHF. The rearrangement uses TRBV19 and TRBJ1-5; 8 nucleotides line up with TRBD1. Germline-derived CDR1 and CDR2 are LNHDA and SQIVND (reference sequence). The CDR3 is made up of 18 amino acids. Trimming at V came to 6 bases and at J to 7 bases, leaving 20 bases not matched to a gene.

The chain joins TRBV28 to TRBJ1-2; D remains unclear. V was shortened by 7 bases and J by 3 bases, with 18 bases between the two germline ends. This CDR3 region has 15 residues. Looked up from germline, CDR1 is MDHEN and CDR2 is SYDVKM. Here the CDR3 reads CASTPRSSTYYGYTF. DNA for the CDR3: TGTGCCAGCACCCCGCGGAGTTCTACTTACTATGGCTACACCTTC.

The V call is TRBV10-1, the J call TRBJ2-2; maybe TRBD2 (5 bases). V lost 2 bases to trimming and J lost 0 bases, with 10 bases between them. This CDR3 comprises 16 residues. The germline gives CDR1 WNHNN, CDR2 SYGVQD (reference sequence). CDR3 sequence: CASSESLAANTGELFF. The CDR3 DNA reads as TGCGCCAGCAGTGAGAGCCTAGCCGCGAACACCGGGGAGCTGTTTTTT.

The J gene is TRBJ2-1, the V gene TRBV5-6; D perhaps matches TRBD1 (5 bases). Germline-derived CDR1 and CDR2 are SGHDT and YYEEEE. The CDR3 contains 17 residues. V lost 2 bases and J 1 base, leaving 16 bases between the germline ends. The CDR3 bases are TGTGCCAGCAGCTTCTCCCTGGGCAGGGTTTCCTACAATGAGCAGTTCTTC. It specifies CASSFSLGRVSYNEQFF.

This clone was found once. V usage is TRBV4-2 and J usage is TRBJ1-2, with D possibly matching TRBD1 (5 bases). V was clipped by 4 bases and J by 5 bases, with 17 bases between them. The CDR3 runs to 15 residues. Germline V gene sequence: CDR1 LGHNA, CDR2 YNFKEQ. CDR3 DNA: TGTGCCAGCAGCCCGGAAACAGGTTCTCGGTATGGCTACACCTTC. Translating it yields CASSPETGSRYGYTF.

The rearrangement links TRBV19 to TRBJ2-7; the match to TRBD2 covers 9 bases. V trimming: 3 bases; J trimming: 5 bases; junction bases outside the gene matches: 11. CDR1 is LNHDA, CDR2 SQIVND, per germline (reference sequence). This CDR3 region has 16 residues. CDR3 in DNA: TGTGCCAGTAGTATTGGGCGGGAGGGCCGTTCCCACGAGCAGTACTTC. It yields the protein CASSIGREGRSHEQYF.

The chain has TRBV4-1 and TRBJ2-1, with TRBD2 as a possible D gene (5 bases). CDR1 and CDR2 from the germline V gene are MGHRA and YSYEKL. Trimming stripped 0 bases from V and 0 bases from J, with 12 bases between. The CDR3 contains 17 residues. The CDR3 DNA is TGCGCCAGCAGCCAAGATTCTCGGACTTACTCCTACAATGAGCAGTTCTTC. Amino acid sequence: CASSQDSRTYSYNEQFF.

CDR3: CSIQDRRKTTRRDGYTF. In nucleotides, the CDR3 is TGCAGCATCCAAGACCGGAGAAAGACAACCCGGAGGGATGGCTACACCTTC. J is TRBJ1-2 and V is TRBV29-1, with D uncertain. The CDR3 extends over 17 amino acids. Germline CDR1 SQVTM, CDR2 ANQGSEA. The V and J ends lost 8 bases and 6 bases respectively, with 31 bases between them.

This clone was picked up one time. The rearrangement uses TRBV5-5 and TRBJ2-7; the D gene is possibly TRBD1 (5 bases). This CDR3 region has 14 residues. Germline lookup yields CDR1 SGHKS and CDR2 YYEKEE (reference sequence). V was clipped by 1 base and J by 1 base, with 9 bases between them. CDR3 sequence (DNA): TGTGCCAGCAGCTTGCAGGACAAGTCCTACGAGCAGTACTTC. Encoded protein: CASSLQDKSYEQYF.

V and J are TRBV2 and TRBJ2-3; 13 nucleotides match TRBD2. CDR1 and CDR2 (germline): SNHLY, FYNNEI. CDR3 length: 16 amino acids. V was clipped by 6 bases and J by 7 bases; unmatched bases: 10. This CDR3 reads CASSPGLAGEGYTQYF. CDR3 nucleotide sequence: TGTGCCAGCAGCCCTGGACTAGCGGGAGAGGGGTATACGCAGTATTTT.

This chain uses TRBV10-3 with TRBJ1-2; unclear D gene. This CDR3 contains 13 residues. CDR1 and CDR2 (germline): ENHRY, SYGVKD. V lost 10 bases and J 4 bases, leaving 16 bases between the germline ends. CDR3 in DNA: TGTGCCACCACGTCCAATGGAGTCTATGGCTACACCTTC. Translation: CATTSNGVYGYTF.

The chain employs TRBV28 and TRBJ2-3; possibly TRBD1 for D (6 bases). Germline V gives CDR1 MDHEN, CDR2 SYDVKM. The germline V and J ends were trimmed by 4 bases and 5 bases, with 19 bases remaining between them. The CDR3 is 16 residues long. The CDR3 nucleotides read TGTGCCAGCAGTTCCACAGGGAATAGGAGAGGAGATACGCAGTATTTT. Its protein product is CASSSTGNRRGDTQYF.

This sequence joins TRBV6-5 and TRBJ1-4; no definite D call. Germline loops: CDR1 MNHEY, CDR2 SVGAGI. The CDR3 sequence is 13 residues long. The V gene lost 2 bases and the J gene lost 3 bases, with 4 bases spanning the gap. Here the CDR3 reads CASSYLPNEKLFF. The CDR3, as DNA: TGTGCCAGCAGTTACCTACCTAATGAAAAACTGTTTTTT.

This chain joins TRBV5-1 and TRBJ1-1; D unresolved. Germline values: CDR1 SGHRS, CDR2 YFSETQ. Trimming took off 4 bases at V and 1 base at J, with 17 bases between the two ends. This CDR3 has 16 amino acids. CDR3 sequence reads: CASSPAIRAGNTEAFF. The CDR3 region has the DNA TGCGCCAGCAGCCCGGCAATTAGGGCTGGGAACACTGAAGCTTTCTTT. Based on the CDR3 plus reference TRBV5-1 and TRBJ1-1, the full variable domain is KAGVTQTPRYLIKTRGQQVTLSCSPISGHRSVSWYQQTPGQGLQFLFEYFSETQRNKGNFPGRFSGRQFSNSRSEMNVSTLELGDSALYLCASSPAIRAGNTEAFFGQGTRLTVV.

On this clone: This same CDR3 is encoded by further DNA sequences in the sample. The gene calls are TRBV9 and TRBJ2-7; the D is unclear. The V end was cut by 0 bases, the J end by 7 bases, with 8 bases between. There are 12 residues in the CDR3. The germline CDR1 and CDR2 sequences are SGDLS and YYNGEE. This CDR3 reads CASSVGEGEQYF. The CDR3 DNA reads as TGTGCCAGCAGCGTAGGGGAAGGAGAGCAGTACTTC.